Listed here is a single T cell receptor beta chain. Its cognate antigen is unknown. The data derive from a study of shared clonotypes between healthy human individuals. Study-wide findings and caveats: Relative to their counterparts shared across all four donors, non-shared clonotypes exhibited diminished generation probabilities. The genetic and exposure-history diversity represented was limited by few donors.

CD4+ cell separation produced CD45RA+ naive and CD45RA-negative memory subsets. Trimming removed 0 bases from V and 0 bases from J, with 11 bases in between. CDR3 length: 16 amino acids. Germline assignment: CDR1 SNHLY and CDR2 FYNNEI. The run depth of the assay was deep. Only in-frame clones appear in the TCRdb table, and some are missing; sequencing was by immunoSEQ multiplex PCR. The sample consists of some 2 million clones, over 85% of them appearing once. The material sequenced was naive CD4+ T cells sorted from blood. Subset specified: CD45RA+ positively selected. The chain employs TRBV2 and TRBJ1-1; maybe TRBD1 (5 bases). The sequence was obtained from a man in his late teens or twenties in good health. The CDR3 nucleotides are TGTGCCAGCAGTGAAGCGCCGGGACGGATGAACACTGAAGCTTTCTTT. It codes for CASSEAPGRMNTEAFF.